Each of the 16 T cell receptor beta chains below was sequenced from the same sample in a study of blood T cells in healthy people across ages (dated by TCRdb to between 2015 and 2017). Receptors were amplified or captured by 5' RACE. The reads were generated on an Illumina HiSeq 2500. A second roughly 6 to 11 cycle PCR used a sample-barcoded 5' primer and a J-beta primer mix. In TCRdb, the public reads were trimmed at Q25 with fastp and aligned with MiXCR, with productive beta chains retained. Identical CDR3 proteins give one entry, which carries the most common genes and DNA. The sample table lists around 850,000 distinct CDR3 sequences, under 40% of them with a count of one. The top ten hold 10% to 15% of the sample. The sample comprised blood. The origin of the receptors is a man aged 18 to 30 in good health.

This chain uses TRBV20-1 with TRBJ2-1, with D hard to call. The CDR3 is made up of 14 amino acids. Germline V gives CDR1 DFQATT, CDR2 SNEGSKA (reference sequence). V was trimmed by 6 bases and J by 2 bases, leaving 14 bases between them. The CDR3 nucleotides read TGCAGTGCCCCCGACAAGGGCGCCTACAATGAGCAGTTCTTC. Protein product: CSAPDKGAYNEQFF.

The V gene is TRBV27, the J gene TRBJ1-1; no firm D call. Germline V gene sequence: CDR1 MNHEY, CDR2 SMNVEV (reference sequence). The CDR3 has 15 amino acids. V lost 8 bases and J lost 3, with 19 bases in between. For the CDR3, the DNA is TGTGCCAGCCATCCCTATGAGGCGAGAGACACTGAAGCTTTCTTT. Protein product: CASHPYEARDTEAFF.

This clonotype was observed a single time. This chain connects TRBV29-1 to TRBJ2-5, with D perhaps assigned TRBD1 or TRBD2 (7 bases each). Trimming removed 6 bases from V and 7 bases from J, with 12 bases in between. Germline V gene sequence: CDR1 SQVTM, CDR2 ANQGSEA. This CDR3 is built from 11 residues. CDR3 sequence reads: CSVRRGGTQYF. For the CDR3, the DNA is TGCAGCGTACGCAGGGGGGGGACCCAGTACTTC.

Worth noting for this clonotype: A read error may explain this, as a much larger clone is one base away. The chain combines TRBV4-1 with TRBJ2-1; D is possibly TRBD1 or TRBD2 (5 bases each). The germline gives CDR1 MGHRA, CDR2 YSYEKL. The V gene lost 3 bases and the J gene lost 1 base, with 16 bases spanning the gap. The CDR3 sequence is 17 residues long. The CDR3 region has the DNA TGCGCCAGCAGCCACCATGCAGGGACCTTTTCCTACAATGAGCAGTTCTTC. This codes for CASSHHAGTFSYNEQFF.

The chain uses TRBV28 and TRBJ1-6; TRBD1 matches 7 bases. The germline CDR1 and CDR2 sequences are MDHEN and SYDVKM. CDR3 length: 14 amino acids. The V segment lost 3 bases and the J segment 9 bases; nucleotides outside the gene matches: 5. The CDR3 DNA follows: TGTGCCAGCAGTTTCGAGGGGGCGAGTTCACCCCTCCACTTT. This sequence encodes CASSFEGASSPLHF.

Concerning this clonotype itself: A read error is possible here, since a much larger clone lies one base away. The chain joins TRBV7-2 to TRBJ2-1; the D gene is possibly TRBD1 (5 bases). There are 14 residues in the CDR3. Trimming stripped 5 bases from V and 4 bases from J, with 12 bases between. Looked up from germline, CDR1 is SGHTA and CDR2 is FQGNSA. The CDR3 is CASSKGAPYNEQFF. The CDR3 region has the DNA TGTGCCAGCAGCAAAGGGGCTCCTTACAATGAGCAGTTCTTC.

This chain joins TRBV20-1 and TRBJ1-5, with a weak D call TRBD1 (6 bases). CDR3 length: 14 amino acids. Per germline, CDR1 DFQATT and CDR2 SNEGSKA (reference sequence). V gave up 3 bases and J gave up 3 bases, with 12 bases separating them. CDR3 DNA: TGCAGTGCTAGTGGCGGGACAATCAATCAGCCCCAGCATTTT. This gives the protein CSASGGTINQPQHF.

V gene TRBV20-1 combines with J gene TRBJ1-4; no clear D. This CDR3 contains 10 residues. Germline CDR1 DFQATT, CDR2 SNEGSKA (reference sequence). V gave up 5 bases and J gave up 12 bases, with 10 bases separating them. CDR3 protein: CSAPGPELFF. The CDR3 region has the DNA TGCAGTGCTCCCGGACCGGAACTGTTTTTT.

V usage is TRBV4-1 and J usage is TRBJ2-3, with D unclear. The CDR3 length is 15 residues. Trimming took 5 bases from V and 0 from J, leaving 12 bases between them. CDR1 and CDR2 (germline): MGHRA, YSYEKL. CDR3 sequence (DNA): TGCGCCAGCAGCAAGGCCGTCGCTAGCACAGATACGCAGTATTTT. Amino acid sequence: CASSKAVASTDTQYF.

This clonotype has more than one count but fewer than ten. The chain is built from TRBV4-2 and TRBJ2-1; D unclear. Germline assignment: CDR1 LGHNA and CDR2 YNFKEQ. The CDR3 runs to 16 residues. With 3 bases removed from V and 2 bases from J, the gap between germline ends came to 14 bases. Written as DNA, the CDR3 is TGTGCCAGCAGCCAGGAGTCAGGTAATCCCTACAATGAGCAGTTCTTC. Residues: CASSQESGNPYNEQFF.

The chain couples TRBV5-1 to TRBJ1-3; D gene uncertain. CDR3 size: 14 residues. Deletions cut 0 bases from V and 0 bases from J, with 4 bases between. The germline gives CDR1 SGHRS, CDR2 YFSETQ. The CDR3 DNA sequence: TGCGCCAGCAGCTTGGGATTCTCTGGAAACACCATATATTTT. Translated: CASSLGFSGNTIYF.

This clonotype appeared a few times. The chain links TRBV20-1 to TRBJ1-5; 7 bases agree with TRBD1. Germline-derived CDR1 and CDR2 are DFQATT and SNEGSKA (reference sequence). This CDR3 contains 14 residues. V lost 0 bases and J lost 8; bases outside the gene matches: 7. This chain's CDR3 is CSARDRAGGEPQHF. The DNA of the CDR3 is TGCAGTGCTAGAGATCGGGCAGGGGGTGAGCCCCAGCATTTT.

Regarding this clonotype: One junction end does not reproduce the germline sequence, and a read error may be involved. The rearrangement links TRBV12-3 or TRBV12-4 to TRBJ2-6; possibly TRBD1 for D (5 bases). The CDR3 spans 18 residues. The CDR3: CANSLVPPGRTGANVLTF. The CDR3, as DNA: TGTGCCAACAGTTTGGTCCCTCCAGGGCGGACGGGGGCCAACGTCCTGACTTTC.

V usage is TRBV20-1 and J usage is TRBJ2-5; the D gene is possibly TRBD1 (6 bases). Trimming removed 2 bases from V and 2 bases from J, with 18 bases in between. CDR1 and CDR2 (germline): DFQATT, SNEGSKA (reference sequence). CDR3 size: 16 residues. CDR3 nucleotide sequence: TGCAGTGCTAGACCATCTAAGGGGACAACTCAAGAGACCCAGTACTTC. It yields the protein CSARPSKGTTQETQYF.

This clonotype was detected ten times or more. At one boundary the junction diverges from the germline segment, which might be a read error. The DNA of the CDR3 is TGTGCCAGCAGCTTGGACATCCAAGAGACCCAGTACTTC. Its translation: CASSLDIQETQYF. The chain recombines TRBV5-1 with TRBJ2-5, with D possibly TRBD1 on 5 matching bases. The germline gives CDR1 SGHRS, CDR2 YFSETQ. CDR3 size: 13 residues.

The sample holds a few counts of this clonotype. The gene calls are TRBV5-5 and TRBJ2-3, with a possible D match to TRBD2 (5 bases). Germline-derived CDR1 and CDR2 are SGHKS and YYEKEE (reference sequence). The CDR3 has 13 residues. V was shortened by 3 bases and J by 6 bases, with 11 bases between the two germline ends. The CDR3 region is CASSYMGADTQYF. For the CDR3, the DNA is TGTGCCAGCAGCTACATGGGAGCGGATACGCAGTATTTT. Full variable domain (rest looked up from reference TRBV5-5 and TRBJ2-3): DAGVTQSPTHLIKTRGQQVTLRCSPISGHKSVSWYQQVLGQGPQFIFQYYEKEERGRGNFPDRFSARQFPNYSSELNVNALLLGDSALYLCASSYMGADTQYFGPGTRLTVL.